This T cell receptor beta chain was found in a study of blood T cell repertoires in COVID-19. Background on the study: Both acute and convalescent COVID-19 samples were obtained from the United States, Italy and Spain.

Germline V gives CDR1 GTSNPN, CDR2 SVGIG (reference sequence). The CDR3 length is 15 residues. Trimming removed 0 bases at V and 5 bases at J, with 17 bases between. Original methodology: Scientists estimated how many nucleated cells there were by amplifying reference gene primers. Method: immunoSEQ multiplex PCR; TCRdb's copy keeps in-frame clones and lacks some. V and J calls and clone size are those listed in that table; D and trimming were worked out from the DNA. This sample carries hundreds of thousands of clones, about 90% of them seen once, and the ten largest clones take 1.7%. The chain couples TRBV30 to TRBJ2-7; a possible D gene is TRBD2 (6 bases). The sequenced sample was PBMCs or T cells enriched from blood (not recorded which). This clonotype originated in a woman between 18 and 30 years old with acute COVID-19. The CDR3 sequence: CAWSVSGVGWDEQYF. Written as DNA, the CDR3 is TGTGCCTGGAGTGTTTCGGGAGTGGGCTGGGACGAGCAGTACTTC.